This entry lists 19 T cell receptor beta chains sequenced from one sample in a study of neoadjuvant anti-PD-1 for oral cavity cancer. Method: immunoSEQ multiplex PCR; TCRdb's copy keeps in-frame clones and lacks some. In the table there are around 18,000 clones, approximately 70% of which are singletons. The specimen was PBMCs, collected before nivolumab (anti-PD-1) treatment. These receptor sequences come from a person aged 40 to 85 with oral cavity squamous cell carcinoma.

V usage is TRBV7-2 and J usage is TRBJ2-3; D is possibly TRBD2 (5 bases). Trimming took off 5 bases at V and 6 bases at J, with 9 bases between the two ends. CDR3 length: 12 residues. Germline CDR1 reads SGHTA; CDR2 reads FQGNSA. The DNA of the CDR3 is TGTGCCAGCAGCCTACTAGGGGATACGCAGTATTTT. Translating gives CASSLLGDTQYF.

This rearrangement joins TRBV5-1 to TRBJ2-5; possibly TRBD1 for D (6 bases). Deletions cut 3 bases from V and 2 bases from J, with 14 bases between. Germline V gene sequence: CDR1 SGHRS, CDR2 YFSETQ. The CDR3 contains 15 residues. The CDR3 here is CASSSTGQQQETQYF. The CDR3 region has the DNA TGCGCCAGCAGCTCAACGGGACAACAGCAAGAGACCCAGTACTTC.

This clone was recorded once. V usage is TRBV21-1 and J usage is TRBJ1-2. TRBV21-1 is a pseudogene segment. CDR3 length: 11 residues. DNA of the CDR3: TGTGCCAGCCCCCGGGCTCATGGCTACACCTTC. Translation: CASPRAHGYTF.

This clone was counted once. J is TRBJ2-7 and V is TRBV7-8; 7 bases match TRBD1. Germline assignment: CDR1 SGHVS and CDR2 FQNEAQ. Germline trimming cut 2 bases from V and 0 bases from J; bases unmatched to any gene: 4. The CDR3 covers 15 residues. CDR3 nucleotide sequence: TGTGCCAGCAGCTTAACACAGGGGCCCTCCTACGAGCAGTACTTC. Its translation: CASSLTQGPSYEQYF. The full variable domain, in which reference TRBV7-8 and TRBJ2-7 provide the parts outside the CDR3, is GAGVSQSPRYKVAKRGQDVALRCDPISGHVSLFWYQQALGQGPEFLTYFQNEAQLDKSGLPSDRFFAERPEGSVSTLKIQRTQQEDSAVYLCASSLTQGPSYEQYFGPGTRLTVT.

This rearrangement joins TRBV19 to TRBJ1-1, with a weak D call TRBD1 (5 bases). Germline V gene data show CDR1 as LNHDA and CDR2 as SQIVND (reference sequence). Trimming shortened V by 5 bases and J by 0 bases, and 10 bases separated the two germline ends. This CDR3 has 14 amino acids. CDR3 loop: CASSLGRLNTEAFF. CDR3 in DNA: TGTGCCAGTAGTTTGGGACGGCTGAACACTGAAGCTTTCTTT.

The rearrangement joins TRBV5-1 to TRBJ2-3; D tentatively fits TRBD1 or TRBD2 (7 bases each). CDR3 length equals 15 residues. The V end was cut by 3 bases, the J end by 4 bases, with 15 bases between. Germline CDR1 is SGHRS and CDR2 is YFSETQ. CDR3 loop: CASSSGQGGPDTQYF. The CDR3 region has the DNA TGCGCCAGCAGCTCGGGGCAGGGGGGGCCAGATACGCAGTATTTT.

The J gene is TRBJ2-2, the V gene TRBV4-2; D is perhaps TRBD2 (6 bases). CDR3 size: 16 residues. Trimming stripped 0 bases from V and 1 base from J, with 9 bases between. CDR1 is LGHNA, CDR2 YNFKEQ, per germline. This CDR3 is CASSQDLARNTGELFF. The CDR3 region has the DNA TGTGCCAGCAGCCAAGATCTAGCGCGGAACACCGGGGAGCTGTTTTTT.

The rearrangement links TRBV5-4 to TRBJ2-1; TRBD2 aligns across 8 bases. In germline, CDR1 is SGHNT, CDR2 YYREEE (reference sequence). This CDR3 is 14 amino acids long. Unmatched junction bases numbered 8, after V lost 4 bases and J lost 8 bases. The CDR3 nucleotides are TGTGCCAGCAGCCCACCGGGACTAGGTTATGAGCAGTTCTTC. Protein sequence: CASSPPGLGYEQFF.

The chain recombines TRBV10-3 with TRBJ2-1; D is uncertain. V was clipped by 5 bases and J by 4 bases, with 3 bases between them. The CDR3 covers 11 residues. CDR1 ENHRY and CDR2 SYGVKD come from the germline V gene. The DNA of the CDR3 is TGTGCCATCAGTCTATACAATGAGCAGTTCTTC. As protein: CAISLYNEQFF.

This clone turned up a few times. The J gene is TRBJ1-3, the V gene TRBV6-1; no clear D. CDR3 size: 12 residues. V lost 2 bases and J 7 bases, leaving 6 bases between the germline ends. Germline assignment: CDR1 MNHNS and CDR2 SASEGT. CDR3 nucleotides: TGTGCCAGCAGTGAATCCGGTAACACCATATATTTT. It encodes CASSESGNTIYF.

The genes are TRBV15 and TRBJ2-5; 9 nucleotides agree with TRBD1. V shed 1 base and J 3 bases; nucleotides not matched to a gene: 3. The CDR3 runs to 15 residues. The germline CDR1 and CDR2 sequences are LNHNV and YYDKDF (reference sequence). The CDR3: CATSRGGTGKETQYF. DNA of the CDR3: TGTGCCACCAGCAGAGGCGGGACAGGGAAAGAGACCCAGTACTTC. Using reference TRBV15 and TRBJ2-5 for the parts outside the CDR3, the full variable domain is DAMVIQNPRYQVTQFGKPVTLSCSQTLNHNVMYWYQQKSSQAPKLLFHYYDKDFNNEADTPDNFQSRRPNTSFCFLDIRSPGLGDTAMYLCATSRGGTGKETQYFGPGTRLLVL.

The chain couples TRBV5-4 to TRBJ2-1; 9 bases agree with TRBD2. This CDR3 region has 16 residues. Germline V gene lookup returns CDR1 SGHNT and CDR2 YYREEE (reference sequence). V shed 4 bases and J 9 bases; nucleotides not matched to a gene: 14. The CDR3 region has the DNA TGTGCCAGCAGCGCGGGAGGGACGGTTCCTTCGGGTGAGCAGTTCTTC. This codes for CASSAGGTVPSGEQFF.

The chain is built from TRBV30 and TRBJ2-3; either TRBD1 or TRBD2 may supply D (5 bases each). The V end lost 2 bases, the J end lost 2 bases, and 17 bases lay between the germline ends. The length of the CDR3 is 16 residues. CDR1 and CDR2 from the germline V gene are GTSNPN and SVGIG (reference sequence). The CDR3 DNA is TGTGCCTGGAGTCTATTAGGGACGGGAAACACAGATACGCAGTATTTT. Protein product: CAWSLLGTGNTDTQYF.

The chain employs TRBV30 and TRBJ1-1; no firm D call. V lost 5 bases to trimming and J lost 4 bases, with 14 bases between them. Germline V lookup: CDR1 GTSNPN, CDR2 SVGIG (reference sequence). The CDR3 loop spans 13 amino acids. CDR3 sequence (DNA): TGTGCCTGGGGCAGAGGGTCCGCCACTGAAGCTTTCTTT. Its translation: CAWGRGSATEAFF.

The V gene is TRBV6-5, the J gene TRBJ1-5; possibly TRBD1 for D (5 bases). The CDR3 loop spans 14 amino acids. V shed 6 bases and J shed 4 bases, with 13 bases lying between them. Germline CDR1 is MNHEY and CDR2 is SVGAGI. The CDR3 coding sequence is TGTGCCAGCAGAGAGGACACGGAAAATCAGCCCCAGCATTTT. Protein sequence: CASREDTENQPQHF.

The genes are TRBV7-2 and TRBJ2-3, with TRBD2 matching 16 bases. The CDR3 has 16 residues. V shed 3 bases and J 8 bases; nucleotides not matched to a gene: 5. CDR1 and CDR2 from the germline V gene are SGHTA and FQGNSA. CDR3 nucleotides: TGTGCCAGCAGCTTCGCGGGGACTAGCGGGAGGGCTACGCAGTATTTT. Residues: CASSFAGTSGRATQYF.

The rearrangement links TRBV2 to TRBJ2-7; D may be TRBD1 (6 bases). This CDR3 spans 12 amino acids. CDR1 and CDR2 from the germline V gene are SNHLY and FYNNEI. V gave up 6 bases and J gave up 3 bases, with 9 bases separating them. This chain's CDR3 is CASRTGGYEQYF. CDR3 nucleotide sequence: TGTGCCAGCAGGACAGGCGGCTACGAGCAGTACTTC.

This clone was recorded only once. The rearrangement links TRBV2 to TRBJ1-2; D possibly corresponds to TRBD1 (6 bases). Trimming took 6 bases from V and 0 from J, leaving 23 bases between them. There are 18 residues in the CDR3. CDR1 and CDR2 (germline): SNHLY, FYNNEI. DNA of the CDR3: TGTGCCAGCAGGGACGTATGGGTTACAGGGTCGACTAACTATGGCTACACCTTC. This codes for CASRDVWVTGSTNYGYTF.

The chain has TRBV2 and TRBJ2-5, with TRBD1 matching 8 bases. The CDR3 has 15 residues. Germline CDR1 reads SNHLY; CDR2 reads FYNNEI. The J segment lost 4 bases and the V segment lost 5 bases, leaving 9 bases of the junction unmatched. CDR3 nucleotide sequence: TGTGCCAGCAGTCGAGACAGGGGAGGAGGAGAGACCCAGTACTTC. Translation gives CASSRDRGGGETQYF.